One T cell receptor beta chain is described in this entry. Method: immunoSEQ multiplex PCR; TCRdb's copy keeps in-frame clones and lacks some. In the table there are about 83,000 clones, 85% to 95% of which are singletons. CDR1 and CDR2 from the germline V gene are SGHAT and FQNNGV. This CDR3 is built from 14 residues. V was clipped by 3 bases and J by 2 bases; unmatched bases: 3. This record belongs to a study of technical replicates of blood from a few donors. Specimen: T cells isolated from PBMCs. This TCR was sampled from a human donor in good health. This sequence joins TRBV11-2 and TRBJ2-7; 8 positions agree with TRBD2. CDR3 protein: CASSFGRGAYEQYF. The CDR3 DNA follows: TGTGCCAGCAGCTTCGGGCGGGGGGCCTACGAGCAGTACTTC. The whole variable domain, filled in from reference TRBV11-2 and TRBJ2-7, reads EAGVAQSPRYKIIEKRQSVAFWCNPISGHATLYWYQQILGQGPKLLIQFQNNGVVDDSQLPKDRFSAERLKGVDSTLKIQPAKLEDSAVYLCASSFGRGAYEQYFGPGTRLTVT.